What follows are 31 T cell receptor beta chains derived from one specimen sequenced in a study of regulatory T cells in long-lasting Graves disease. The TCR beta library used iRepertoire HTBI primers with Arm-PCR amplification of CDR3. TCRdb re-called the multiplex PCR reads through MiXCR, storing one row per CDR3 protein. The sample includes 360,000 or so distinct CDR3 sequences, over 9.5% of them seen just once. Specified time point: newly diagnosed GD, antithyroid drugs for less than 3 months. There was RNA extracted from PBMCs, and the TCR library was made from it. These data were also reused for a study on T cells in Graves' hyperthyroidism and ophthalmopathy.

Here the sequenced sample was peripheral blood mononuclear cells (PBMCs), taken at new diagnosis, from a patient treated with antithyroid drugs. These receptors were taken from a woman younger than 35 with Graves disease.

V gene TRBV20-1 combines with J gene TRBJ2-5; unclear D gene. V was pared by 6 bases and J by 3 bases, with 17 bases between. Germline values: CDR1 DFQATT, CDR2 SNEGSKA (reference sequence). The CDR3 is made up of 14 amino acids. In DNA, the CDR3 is TGCAGTGCACGGGCAAGTAACTTGGAAGAGACCCAGTACTTC. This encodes CSARASNLEETQYF.

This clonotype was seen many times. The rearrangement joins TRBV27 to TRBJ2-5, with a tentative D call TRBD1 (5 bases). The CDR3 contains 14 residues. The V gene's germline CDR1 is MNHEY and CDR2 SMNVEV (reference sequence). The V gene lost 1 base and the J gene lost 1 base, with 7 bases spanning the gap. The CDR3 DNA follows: TGTGCCAGCAGTTTATATCAGGGCCAAGAGACCCAGTACTTC. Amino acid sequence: CASSLYQGQETQYF.

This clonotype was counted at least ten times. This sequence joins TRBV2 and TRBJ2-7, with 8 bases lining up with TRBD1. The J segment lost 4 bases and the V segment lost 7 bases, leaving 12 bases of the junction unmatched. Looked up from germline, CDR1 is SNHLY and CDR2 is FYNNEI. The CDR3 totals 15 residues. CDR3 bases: TGTGCCAGCATGGGGGTTAACGACAGGGGTTACGAGCAGTACTTC. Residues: CASMGVNDRGYEQYF.

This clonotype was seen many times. The CDR3, as DNA: TGTGCCAGCACCCGGACAGGGAACACTGAAGCTTTCTTT. It is translated as CASTRTGNTEAFF. This rearrangement joins TRBV12-3 or TRBV12-4 to TRBJ1-1, with TRBD1 matching 7 bases. Trimming cost V 7 bases and J 1 base; bases outside gene matches: 3. The CDR3 totals 13 residues.

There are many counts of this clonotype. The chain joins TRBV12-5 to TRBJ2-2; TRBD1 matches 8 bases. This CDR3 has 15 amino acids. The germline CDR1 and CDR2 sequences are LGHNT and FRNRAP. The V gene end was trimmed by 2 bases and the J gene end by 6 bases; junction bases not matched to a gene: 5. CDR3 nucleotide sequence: TGTGCTAGTGGTTTGCCAAGACAGGGGTCCGGGGAGCTGTTTTTT. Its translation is CASGLPRQGSGELFF.

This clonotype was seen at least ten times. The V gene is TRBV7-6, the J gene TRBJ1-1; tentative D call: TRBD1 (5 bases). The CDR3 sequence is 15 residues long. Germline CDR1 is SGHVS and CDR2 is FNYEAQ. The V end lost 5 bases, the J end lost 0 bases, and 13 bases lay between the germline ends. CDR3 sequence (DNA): TGTGCCAGCAGCCCGATGACAGATATGAACACTGAAGCTTTCTTT. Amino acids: CASSPMTDMNTEAFF.

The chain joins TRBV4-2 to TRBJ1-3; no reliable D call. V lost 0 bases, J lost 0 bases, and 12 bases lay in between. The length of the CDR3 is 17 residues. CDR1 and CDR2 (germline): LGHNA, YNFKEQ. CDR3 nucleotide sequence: TGTGCCAGCAGCCAAGATCCGGACCCCTTCTCTGGAAACACCATATATTTT. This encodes CASSQDPDPFSGNTIYF.

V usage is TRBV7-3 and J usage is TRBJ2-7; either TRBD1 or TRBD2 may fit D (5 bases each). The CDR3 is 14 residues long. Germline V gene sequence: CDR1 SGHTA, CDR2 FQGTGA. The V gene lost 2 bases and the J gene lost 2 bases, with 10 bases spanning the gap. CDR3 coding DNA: TGTGCCAGCAGCTTAGGTGGGGGAACCTACGAGCAGTACTTC. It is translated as CASSLGGGTYEQYF.

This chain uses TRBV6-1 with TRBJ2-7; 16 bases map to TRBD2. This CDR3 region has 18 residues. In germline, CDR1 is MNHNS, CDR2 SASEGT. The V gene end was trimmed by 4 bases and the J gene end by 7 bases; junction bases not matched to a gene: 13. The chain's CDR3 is CASSVPGLAGGRYNEQYV. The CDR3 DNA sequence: TGTGCCAGCAGTGTCCCGGGACTAGCGGGGGGGCGGTACAATGAGCAGTACGTC.

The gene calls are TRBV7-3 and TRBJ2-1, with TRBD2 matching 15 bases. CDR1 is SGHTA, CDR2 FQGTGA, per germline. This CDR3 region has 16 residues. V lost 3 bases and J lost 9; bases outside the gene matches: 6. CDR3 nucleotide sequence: TGTGCCAGCAGCTTGGGACTAGCGGGGGGTGCCGGTGAGCAGTTCTTC. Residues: CASSLGLAGGAGEQFF.

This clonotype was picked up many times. The CDR3 bases are TGTGCCAGCAGCTTGGGGACAGGGTTGAACACTGAAGCTTTCTTT. It translates to CASSLGTGLNTEAFF. The V and J genes are TRBV11-2 and TRBJ1-1; the match to TRBD1 covers 9 bases. This CDR3 region has 15 residues. V shed 3 bases and J 0 bases; nucleotides not matched to a gene: 2. Germline V lookup: CDR1 SGHAT, CDR2 FQNNGV.

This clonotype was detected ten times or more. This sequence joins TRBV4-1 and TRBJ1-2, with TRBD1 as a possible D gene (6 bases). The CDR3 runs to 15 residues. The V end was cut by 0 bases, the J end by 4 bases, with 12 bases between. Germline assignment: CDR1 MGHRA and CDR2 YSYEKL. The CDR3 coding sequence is TGCGCCAGCAGCCAAGATACACGCAGGGGCTATGGCTACACCTTC. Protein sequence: CASSQDTRRGYGYTF.

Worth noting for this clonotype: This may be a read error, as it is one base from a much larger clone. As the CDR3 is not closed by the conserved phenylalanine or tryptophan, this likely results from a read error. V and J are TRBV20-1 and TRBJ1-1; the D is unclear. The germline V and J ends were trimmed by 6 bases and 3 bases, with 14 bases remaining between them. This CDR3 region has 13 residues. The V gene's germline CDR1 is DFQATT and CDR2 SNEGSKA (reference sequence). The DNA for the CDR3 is TGCAGTGCCGCCGGTGGACCGTACACTGAAGCTTTCCTT. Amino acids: CSAAGGPYTEAFL.

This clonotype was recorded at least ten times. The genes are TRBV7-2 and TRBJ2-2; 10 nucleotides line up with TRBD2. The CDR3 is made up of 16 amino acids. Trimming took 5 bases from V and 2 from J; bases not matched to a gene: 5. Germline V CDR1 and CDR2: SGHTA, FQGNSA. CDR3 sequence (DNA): TGTGCCAGCAGCCCTAGCGGGGGCCGAAACACCGGGGAGCTGTTTTTT. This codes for CASSPSGGRNTGELFF.

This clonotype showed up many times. This CDR3 reads CAISESRVGGNQPQHF. DNA for the CDR3: TGTGCCATCAGTGAGTCGAGGGTTGGGGGCAATCAGCCCCAGCATTTT. The chain links TRBV10-3 to TRBJ1-5; D is undetermined. V was shortened by 0 bases and J by 2 bases, with 11 bases between the two germline ends. Germline values: CDR1 ENHRY, CDR2 SYGVKD. The CDR3 length is 16 residues.

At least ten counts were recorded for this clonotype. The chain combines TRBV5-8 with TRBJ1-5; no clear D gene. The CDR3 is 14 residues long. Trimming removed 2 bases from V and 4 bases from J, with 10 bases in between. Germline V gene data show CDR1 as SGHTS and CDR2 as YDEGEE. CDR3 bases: TGTGCCAGCAGCTTCGAGGAGGCGAATCAGCCCCAGCATTTT. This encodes CASSFEEANQPQHF.

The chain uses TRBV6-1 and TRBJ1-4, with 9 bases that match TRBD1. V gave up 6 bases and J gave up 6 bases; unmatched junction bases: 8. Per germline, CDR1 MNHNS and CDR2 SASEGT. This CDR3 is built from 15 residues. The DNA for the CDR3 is TGTGCCAGCAGCAGGGACAGGGTTGCGTATGAAAAACTGTTTTTT. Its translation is CASSRDRVAYEKLFF.

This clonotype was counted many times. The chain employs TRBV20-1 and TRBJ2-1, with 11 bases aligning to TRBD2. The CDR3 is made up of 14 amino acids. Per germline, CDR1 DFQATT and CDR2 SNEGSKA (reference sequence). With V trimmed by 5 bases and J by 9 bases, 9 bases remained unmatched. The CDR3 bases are TGCAGTGCTCAACTAGCGGGGGTTGCGAGTGAGCAGTTCTTC. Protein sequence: CSAQLAGVASEQFF.

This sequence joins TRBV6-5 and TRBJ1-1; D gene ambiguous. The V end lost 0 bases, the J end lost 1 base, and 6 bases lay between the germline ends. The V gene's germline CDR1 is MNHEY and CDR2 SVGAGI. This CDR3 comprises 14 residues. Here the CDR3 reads CASSYSGWNTEAFF. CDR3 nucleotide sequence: TGTGCCAGCAGTTACTCCGGATGGAACACTGAAGCTTTCTTT.

CDR3 nucleotides: TGTGCCTGGAGTCGACTAGCGGGGGGAACAGATACGCAGTATTTT. Translating gives CAWSRLAGGTDTQYF. This chain links TRBV30 with TRBJ2-3; 13 nucleotides agree with TRBD2. Trimming took 2 bases from V and 3 from J; bases not matched to a gene: 2. The CDR3 runs 15 residues. CDR1 is GTSNPN, CDR2 SVGIG, per germline (reference sequence).

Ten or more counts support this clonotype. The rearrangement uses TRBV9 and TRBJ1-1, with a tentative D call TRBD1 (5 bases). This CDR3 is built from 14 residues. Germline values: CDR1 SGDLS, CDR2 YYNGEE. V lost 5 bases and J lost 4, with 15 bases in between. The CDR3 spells CASRRSVGGTEAFF. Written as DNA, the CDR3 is TGTGCCAGCAGGCGGTCGGTGGGGGGCACTGAAGCTTTCTTT.

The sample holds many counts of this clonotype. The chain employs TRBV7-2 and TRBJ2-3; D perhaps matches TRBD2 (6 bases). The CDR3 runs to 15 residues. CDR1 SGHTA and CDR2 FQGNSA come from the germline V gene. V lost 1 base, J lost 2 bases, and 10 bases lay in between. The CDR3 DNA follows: TGTGCCAGCAGCTTAGGCGCGGGGTTCACAGATACGCAGTATTTT. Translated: CASSLGAGFTDTQYF.

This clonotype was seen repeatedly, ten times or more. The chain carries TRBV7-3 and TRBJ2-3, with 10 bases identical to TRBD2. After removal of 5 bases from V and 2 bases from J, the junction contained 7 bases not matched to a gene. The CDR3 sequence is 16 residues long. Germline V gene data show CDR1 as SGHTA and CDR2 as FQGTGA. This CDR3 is CASSPLTSGPTDTQYF. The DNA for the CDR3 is TGTGCCAGCAGCCCACTGACTAGCGGGCCCACAGATACGCAGTATTTT.

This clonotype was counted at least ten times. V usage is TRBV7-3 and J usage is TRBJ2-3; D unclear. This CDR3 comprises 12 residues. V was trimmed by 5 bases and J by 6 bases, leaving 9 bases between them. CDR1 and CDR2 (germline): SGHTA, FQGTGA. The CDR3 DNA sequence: TGTGCCAGCAGCCAAGGGTTGGATACGCAGTATTTT. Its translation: CASSQGLDTQYF.

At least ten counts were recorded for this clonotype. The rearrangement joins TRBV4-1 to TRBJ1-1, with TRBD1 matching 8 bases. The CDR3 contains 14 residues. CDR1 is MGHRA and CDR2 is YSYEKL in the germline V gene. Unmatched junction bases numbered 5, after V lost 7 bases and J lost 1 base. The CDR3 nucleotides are TGCGCCAGCACCTGGACAGGGCGGAACACTGAAGCTTTCTTT. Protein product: CASTWTGRNTEAFF.

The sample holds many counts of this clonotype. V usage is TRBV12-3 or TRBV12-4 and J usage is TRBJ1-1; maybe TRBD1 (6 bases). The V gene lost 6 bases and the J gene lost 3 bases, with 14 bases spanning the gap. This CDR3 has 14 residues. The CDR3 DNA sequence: TGTGCCAGCAGCAGGGGTCTGGGAGACACTGAAGCTTTCTTT. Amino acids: CASSRGLGDTEAFF.

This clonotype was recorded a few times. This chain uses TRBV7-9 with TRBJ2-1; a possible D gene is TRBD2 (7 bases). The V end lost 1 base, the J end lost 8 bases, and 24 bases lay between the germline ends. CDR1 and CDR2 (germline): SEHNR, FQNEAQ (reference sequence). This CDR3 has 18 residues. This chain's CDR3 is CASSLGVGNGGARDEQFF. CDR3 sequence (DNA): TGTGCCAGCAGCTTAGGTGTGGGTAATGGGGGGGCAAGAGATGAGCAGTTCTTC.

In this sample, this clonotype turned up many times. CDR3: CASSPSSGGPGGQYF. CDR3 bases: TGTGCCAGCAGCCCTTCTAGCGGGGGCCCAGGGGGGCAGTATTTT. This chain uses TRBV7-2 with TRBJ2-3; the match to TRBD2 covers 10 bases. The V gene end was trimmed by 5 bases and the J gene end by 11 bases; junction bases not matched to a gene: 13. This CDR3 region has 15 residues. Germline assignment: CDR1 SGHTA and CDR2 FQGNSA.

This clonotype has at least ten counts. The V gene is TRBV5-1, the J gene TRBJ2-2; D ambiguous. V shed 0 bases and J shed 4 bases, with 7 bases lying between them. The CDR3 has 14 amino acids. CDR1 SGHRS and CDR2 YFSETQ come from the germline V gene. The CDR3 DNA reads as TGCGCCAGCAGCTTGGGTGCGATCACCGGGGAGCTGTTTTTT. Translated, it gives CASSLGAITGELFF.

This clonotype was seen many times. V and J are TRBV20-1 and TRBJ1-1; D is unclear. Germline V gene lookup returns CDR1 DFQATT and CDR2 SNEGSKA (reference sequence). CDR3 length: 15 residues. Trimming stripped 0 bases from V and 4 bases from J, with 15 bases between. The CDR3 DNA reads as TGCAGTGCTAGAGATTTACTGAAGCTGGGCACTGAAGCTTTCTTT. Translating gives CSARDLLKLGTEAFF.

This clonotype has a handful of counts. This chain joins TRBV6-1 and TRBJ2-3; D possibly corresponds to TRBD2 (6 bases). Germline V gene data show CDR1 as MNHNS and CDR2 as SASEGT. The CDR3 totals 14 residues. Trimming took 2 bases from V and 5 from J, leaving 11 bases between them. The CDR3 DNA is TGTGCCAGCAGTGAACAGGAGGGAATAGATACGCAGTATTTT. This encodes CASSEQEGIDTQYF.